This passage covers 20 T cell receptor beta chains from one sample sequenced in a study of T cells after yellow fever vaccination. TCRdb fed the 5' RACE reads into MiXCR, producing one record per CDR3 protein. The data show hundreds of thousands of distinct CDR3 sequences, about 13% seen once. This specimen was PBMCs, taken on the day of the yellow fever booster vaccination. The receptors stem from a young man who received the YFV17D yellow fever vaccine.

The chain joins TRBV5-1 to TRBJ2-7; a possible D gene is TRBD1 (7 bases). Germline V lookup: CDR1 SGHRS, CDR2 YFSETQ. The CDR3 runs 12 residues. The V end was cut by 7 bases, the J end by 6 bases, with 14 bases between. The CDR3, as DNA: TGCGCCAGCTGCCCGCAGGGGGGCGAGCAGTACTTC. Translation gives CASCPQGGEQYF.

The rearrangement joins TRBV7-9 to TRBJ1-6; unclear D gene. Deletions cut 8 bases from V and 11 bases from J, with 10 bases between. Germline V gene sequence: CDR1 SEHNR, CDR2 FQNEAQ (reference sequence). This CDR3 has 11 residues. This CDR3 reads CASATGTPLHF. The CDR3 nucleotides read TGTGCCAGCGCTACTGGAACACCCCTCCACTTT. Filled out from reference TRBV7-9 and TRBJ1-6, the complete variable domain reads DTGVSQNPRHKITKRGQNVTFRCDPISEHNRLYWYRQTLGQGPEFLTYFQNEAQLEKSRLLSDRFSAERPKGSFSTLEIQRTEQGDSAMYLCASATGTPLHFGNGTRLTVT.

CDR3 amino acids: CASTSTYGYTF. The CDR3 DNA reads TGTGCCAGCACCTCGACCTATGGCTACACCTTC. The V and J genes are TRBV6-2 or TRBV6-3 and TRBJ1-2; D gene unclear. Between the trimmed V and J ends, which lost 7 bases and 4 bases, there was a span of 7 bases. CDR1 and CDR2 (germline): MNHEY, SVGEGT. This CDR3 contains 11 residues.

The chain links TRBV19 to TRBJ2-3; unclear D gene. The CDR3 has 15 amino acids. Between the trimmed V and J ends, which lost 4 bases and 3 bases, there was a span of 14 bases. CDR1 LNHDA and CDR2 SQIVND come from the germline V gene (reference sequence). The CDR3 region is CASSKLPLTTDTQYF. For the CDR3, the DNA is TGTGCCAGTAGTAAATTACCCCTGACAACAGATACGCAGTATTTT.

For this clonotype: The CDR3 does not end in the conserved phenylalanine or tryptophan, so this is likely a read error. This sequence joins TRBV20-1 and TRBJ2-7, with TRBD2 identical over 10 bases. From germline, CDR1 is DFQATT and CDR2 SNEGSKA (reference sequence). CDR3 length: 13 amino acids. Trimming removed 3 bases from V and 4 bases from J; junction bases left unmatched: 3. CDR3 DNA sequence: TGCAGTGCTAGGTTTAGCGGGAGGTACGAGCAGTACTCC. This sequence encodes CSARFSGRYEQYS.

The chain carries TRBV12-3 or TRBV12-4 and TRBJ1-1; D is unresolved. The CDR3 runs to 14 residues. V lost 2 bases to trimming and J lost 4 bases, with 11 bases between them. The CDR3 region has the DNA TGTGCCAGCAGTTTATCGGGTGTCGGCACTGAAGCTTTCTTT. Translation: CASSLSGVGTEAFF.

The rearrangement links TRBV12-3 or TRBV12-4 to TRBJ2-1; 10 bases line up with TRBD2. Trimming removed 3 bases from V and 9 bases from J; junction bases left unmatched: 11. The CDR3 consists of 16 residues. CDR3 sequence reads: CASSFSGRYFGGEQFF. The DNA for the CDR3 is TGTGCCAGCAGTTTTAGCGGGAGGTACTTTGGCGGTGAGCAGTTCTTC.

This clonotype turned up a few times. The rearrangement joins TRBV7-9 to TRBJ2-3, with 7 positions matching TRBD2. Trimming took 7 bases from V and 4 from J; bases not matched to a gene: 11. The CDR3 is 15 residues long. Germline V gene data show CDR1 as SEHNR and CDR2 as FQNEAQ (reference sequence). The CDR3 region has the DNA TGTGCCAGCACCCTCAGTGGGAGGGAGTCAGATACGCAGTATTTT. It specifies CASTLSGRESDTQYF.

A few counts support this clonotype. The genes are TRBV12-3 or TRBV12-4 and TRBJ2-1; 8 nucleotides agree with TRBD1. The CDR3 is 15 amino acids. The J segment lost 6 bases and the V segment lost 3 bases, leaving 7 bases of the junction unmatched. The CDR3 protein is CASSLPGGGSNEQFF. The CDR3, as DNA: TGTGCCAGCAGTTTGCCAGGGGGCGGAAGCAATGAGCAGTTCTTC.

The sample holds a few counts of this clonotype. The rearrangement uses TRBV5-6 and TRBJ1-4, with D unclear. V shed 1 base and J shed 2 bases, with 9 bases lying between them. CDR3 length: 15 amino acids. Per the germline V gene, CDR1 is SGHDT and CDR2 is YYEEEE. The CDR3 DNA reads as TGTGCCAGCAGCTTGTTCAGGAGTACTAATGAAAAACTGTTTTTT. Amino acid sequence: CASSLFRSTNEKLFF.

The rearrangement uses TRBV27 and TRBJ1-6; D remains unclear. The length of the CDR3 is 15 residues. CDR1 is MNHEY, CDR2 SMNVEV, per germline (reference sequence). Trimming took off 10 bases at V and 0 bases at J, with 13 bases between the two ends. The CDR3 DNA reads TGTGCCACAACGGGCAGCAGCTCCTATAATTCACCCCTCCACTTT. This codes for CATTGSSSYNSPLHF.

In its sample, this clonotype was seen many times. The V call is TRBV20-1, the J call TRBJ1-6; tentative D call: TRBD1 (5 bases). V shed 1 base and J shed 2 bases, with 12 bases lying between them. Germline V CDR1 and CDR2: DFQATT, SNEGSKA (reference sequence). The CDR3 length is 16 residues. CDR3 residues: CSARASGGTYNSPLHF. The DNA for the CDR3 is TGCAGTGCTAGAGCAAGTGGGGGGACCTATAATTCACCCCTCCACTTT.

This clonotype was counted between two and nine times. This chain joins TRBV10-1 and TRBJ2-7; 9 positions agree with TRBD1. V shed 5 bases and J 3 bases; nucleotides not matched to a gene: 11. CDR1 and CDR2 (germline): WNHNN, SYGVQD (reference sequence). The CDR3 has 16 amino acids. DNA of the CDR3: TGCGCCAGCAGTCTTAGAGCCGGACAGGGGAACTACGAGCAGTACTTC. Its protein product is CASSLRAGQGNYEQYF.

This clonotype has just a few counts. J is TRBJ2-3 and V is TRBV12-3 or TRBV12-4; TRBD1 agrees at 10 bases. The CDR3 length is 15 residues. The V gene end was trimmed by 4 bases and the J gene end by 4 bases; junction bases not matched to a gene: 5. The CDR3 here is CASSSTGTGADTQYF. In DNA form, the CDR3 reads TGTGCCAGCAGTTCCACCGGGACAGGGGCAGATACGCAGTATTTT.

This clonotype was seen a handful of times. The chain joins TRBV20-1 to TRBJ2-3; D might be TRBD1 (5 bases). The V end was cut by 3 bases, the J end by 5 bases, with 15 bases between. This CDR3 has 14 amino acids. Germline CDR1 reads DFQATT; CDR2 reads SNEGSKA (reference sequence). The CDR3 loop is CSARKGAGQDTQYF. The DNA for the CDR3 is TGCAGTGCTAGGAAAGGGGCCGGTCAAGATACGCAGTATTTT.

This clonotype was seen a few times. The V and J genes are TRBV7-9 and TRBJ2-1; 7 bases line up with TRBD2. The CDR3 loop spans 15 amino acids. CDR1 and CDR2 from the germline V gene are SEHNR and FQNEAQ (reference sequence). V lost 5 bases and J lost 1; bases outside the gene matches: 5. DNA of the CDR3: TGTGCCAGCAGCCGAATGCGGGGGTCCTACAATGAGCAGTTCTTC. Its translation is CASSRMRGSYNEQFF.

This clonotype has only a few counts. The chain is built from TRBV14 and TRBJ2-3; D might be TRBD1 (6 bases). Germline loops: CDR1 SGHDN, CDR2 FVKESK. The CDR3 sequence is 16 residues long. V was clipped by 4 bases and J by 1 base, with 15 bases between them. The DNA of the CDR3 is TGTGCCAGCAGCCGGGAACAGGGCTTCGGCACAGATACGCAGTATTTT. This gives the protein CASSREQGFGTDTQYF.

This chain uses TRBV11-2 with TRBJ1-2; D is unresolved. V lost 4 bases and J 2 bases, leaving 14 bases between the germline ends. The CDR3 length is 15 residues. Per germline, CDR1 SGHAT and CDR2 FQNNGV. The CDR3 sequence: CASSSRNARNYGYTF. As DNA, the CDR3 is TGTGCCAGCAGCTCCCGGAATGCACGGAACTATGGCTACACCTTC.

V gene TRBV20-1 combines with J gene TRBJ1-1; D remains ambiguous. The V gene lost 2 bases and the J gene lost 1 base, with 20 bases spanning the gap. The CDR3 sequence is 17 residues long. The V gene's germline CDR1 is DFQATT and CDR2 SNEGSKA (reference sequence). This chain's CDR3 is CSARRKGRTLPNTEAFF. The CDR3 DNA reads TGCAGTGCTAGAAGAAAAGGACGCACACTCCCGAACACTGAAGCTTTCTTT.

This chain joins TRBV28 and TRBJ2-5; D might be TRBD2 (5 bases). This CDR3 spans 14 amino acids. The germline V gene encodes CDR1 MDHEN and CDR2 SYDVKM. The V end lost 6 bases, the J end lost 1 base, and 12 bases lay between the germline ends. The CDR3 region has the DNA TGTGCCAGCAGATTAAGCGGAGCCCAAGAGACCCAGTACTTC. Translation gives CASRLSGAQETQYF.